This T cell receptor (beta chain) was sequenced during a study of beta chain features in type 1 diabetes. Study-wide results and limits: All four CD4+ subsets from Type 1 diabetes patients carried moderately but significantly shorter TCRB CDR3s. Patients' naive, central memory and regulatory TCRB repertoires appeared more alike than those of healthy donors. Equally in patients and controls, shorter templates might have been favored by PCR.

A word on this clone: Its matching antigen is unknown.

Germline V gene data show CDR1 as SGHRS and CDR2 as YFSETQ. V was trimmed by 0 bases and J by 6 bases, leaving 12 bases between them. The CDR3 consists of 15 residues. Sequenced material consisted of expressed TCRB transcripts (all of the isolated RNA was reverse transcribed). Sequenced naive, central memory and regulatory T cell samples produced an average of about 3.57 million reads. Here immunoSEQ multiplex PCR was the method, and the copy in TCRdb shows in-frame clones only, minus some. This table has 500,000 to 850,000 clones, over 11% appearing once. This TCR was recovered from a man younger than 35 with type 1 diabetes. The sequenced material came from naive CD4+ T cells from blood. The chain combines TRBV5-1 with TRBJ2-2, with TRBD2 as a possible D gene (6 bases). Written as DNA, the CDR3 is TGCGCCAGCAGCTTGGCCGGAGGGGTGGCCGGGGAGCTGTTTTTT. It specifies CASSLAGGVAGELFF.